Described below is a single T cell receptor beta chain sequence and its context. The CDR3 spans 15 residues. Germline values: CDR1 ENHRY, CDR2 SYGVKD. During cDNA synthesis, UMIs that each contained a 6-nucleotide sample barcode were added by means of template switching. For each CDR3 protein, TCRdb gives one entry from its re-call of the 5' RACE reads, without DNA. The sample shows 70,000 to 95,000 distinct CDR3 sequences, and less than 8% sits with its ten largest clones. The sample is drawn from a study of monozygotic twins with inflammatory bowel disease. The sequencing input was blood. The genes are TRBV10-3 and TRBJ1-1; TCRdb lists TRBD1, though no DNA is available to test this call. This TCR was recovered from a human donor with ulcerative colitis or Crohn's disease, or a healthy co-twin of an affected twin (not recorded which). The CDR3: CAISEPQQGSTEAFF.